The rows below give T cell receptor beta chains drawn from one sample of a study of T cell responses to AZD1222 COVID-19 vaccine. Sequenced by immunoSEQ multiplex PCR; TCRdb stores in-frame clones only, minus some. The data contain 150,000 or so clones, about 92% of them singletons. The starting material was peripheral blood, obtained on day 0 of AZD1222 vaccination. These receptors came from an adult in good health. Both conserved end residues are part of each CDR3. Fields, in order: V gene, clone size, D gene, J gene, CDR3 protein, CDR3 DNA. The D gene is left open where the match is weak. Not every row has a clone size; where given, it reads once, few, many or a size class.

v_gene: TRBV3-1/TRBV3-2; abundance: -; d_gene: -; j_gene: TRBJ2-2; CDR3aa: CASSQKRGVLLNTGELFF; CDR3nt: TGTGCCAGCAGCCAAAAAAGGGGGGTTCTTCTCAACACCGGGGAGCTGTTTTTT
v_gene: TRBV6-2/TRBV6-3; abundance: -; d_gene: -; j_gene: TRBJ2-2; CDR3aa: CASSYSVKATGELFF; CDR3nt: TGTGCCAGCAGTTACTCCGTTAAGGCCACCGGGGAGCTGTTTTTT
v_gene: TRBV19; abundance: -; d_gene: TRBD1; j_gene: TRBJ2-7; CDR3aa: CASSIGVRGEQYF; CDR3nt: TGTGCCAGTAGTATAGGCGTCAGGGGGGAGCAGTACTTC
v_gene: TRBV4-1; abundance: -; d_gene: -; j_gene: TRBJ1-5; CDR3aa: CASSPSGLDSFYSNQPQHF; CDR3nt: TGCGCCAGCAGCCCCTCGGGCCTGGACAGTTTCTATAGCAATCAGCCCCAGCATTTT
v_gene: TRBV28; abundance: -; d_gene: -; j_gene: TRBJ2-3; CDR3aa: CASSSPQTGTDTQYF; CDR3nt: TGTGCCAGCAGTTCCCCTCAAACAGGGACTGATACGCAGTATTTT
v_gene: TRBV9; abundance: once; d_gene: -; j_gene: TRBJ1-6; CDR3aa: CASSARQDPNSPLHF; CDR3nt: TGTGCCAGCAGCGCGAGACAGGACCCCAATTCACCCCTCCACTTT
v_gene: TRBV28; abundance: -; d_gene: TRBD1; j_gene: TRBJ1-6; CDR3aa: CASSLTGENSPLHF; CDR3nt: TGTGCCAGCAGTCTTACAGGGGAGAATTCACCCCTCCACTTT
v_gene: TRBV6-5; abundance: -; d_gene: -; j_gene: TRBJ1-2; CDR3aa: CASSYSGTGGYTF; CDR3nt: TGTGCCAGCAGTTACTCGGGTACTGGTGGCTACACCTTC
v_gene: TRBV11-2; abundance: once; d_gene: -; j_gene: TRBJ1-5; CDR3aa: CASSLEGNNQPQHF; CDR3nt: TGTGCCAGCAGCTTAGAAGGAAACAATCAGCCCCAGCATTTT
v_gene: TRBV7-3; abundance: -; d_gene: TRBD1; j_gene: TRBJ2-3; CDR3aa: CASSSPGQGSDTQYF; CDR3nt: TGTGCCAGCAGCTCCCCGGGACAGGGTTCGGATACGCAGTATTTT
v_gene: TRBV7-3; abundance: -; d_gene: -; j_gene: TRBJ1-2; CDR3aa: CASSASGRGYTF; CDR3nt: TGTGCCAGCAGCGCGTCGGGCAGGGGCTACACCTTC
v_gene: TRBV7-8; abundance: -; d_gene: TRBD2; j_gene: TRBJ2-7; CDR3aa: CATRPLAGGPYEQYF; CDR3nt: TGTGCCACGAGACCTTTGGCGGGAGGGCCCTACGAGCAGTACTTC
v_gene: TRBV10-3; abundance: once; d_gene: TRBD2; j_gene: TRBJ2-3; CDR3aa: CAIGLSGGAADTQYF; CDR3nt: TGTGCCATCGGCCTAAGCGGGGGGGCCGCAGATACGCAGTATTTT
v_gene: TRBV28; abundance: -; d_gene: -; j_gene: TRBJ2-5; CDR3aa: CASSQTSMETQYF; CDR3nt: TGTGCCAGCAGTCAAACTAGCATGGAGACCCAGTACTTC
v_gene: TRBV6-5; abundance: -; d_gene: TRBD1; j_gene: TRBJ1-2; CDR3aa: CASRRQGLSYGYTF; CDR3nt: TGTGCCAGCAGACGACAGGGCCTTTCCTATGGCTACACCTTC
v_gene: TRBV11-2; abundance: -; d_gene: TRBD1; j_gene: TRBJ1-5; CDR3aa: CASSSDFGTGDDSNQPQHF; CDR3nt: TGTGCCAGCAGCTCAGACTTCGGGACAGGGGACGATAGCAATCAGCCCCAGCATTTT
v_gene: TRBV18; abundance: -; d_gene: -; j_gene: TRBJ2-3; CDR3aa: CASSPVKVSGSTDTQYF; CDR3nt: TGTGCCAGCTCACCAGTGAAAGTTAGCGGAAGCACAGATACGCAGTATTTT
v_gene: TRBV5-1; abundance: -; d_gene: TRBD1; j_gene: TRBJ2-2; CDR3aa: CASILQGGTGELFF; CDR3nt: TGCGCCAGCATTCTACAGGGGGGCACCGGGGAGCTGTTTTTT
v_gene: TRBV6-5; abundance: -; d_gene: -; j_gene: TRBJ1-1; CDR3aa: CASSRQTNTEAFF; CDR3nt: TGTGCCAGCAGCAGACAGACGAACACTGAAGCTTTCTTT
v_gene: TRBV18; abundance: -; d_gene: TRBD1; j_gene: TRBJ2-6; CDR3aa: CASRARGQGGSGANVLTF; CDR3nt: TGTGCCAGCCGGGCTCGGGGACAGGGTGGCTCTGGGGCCAACGTCCTGACTTTC
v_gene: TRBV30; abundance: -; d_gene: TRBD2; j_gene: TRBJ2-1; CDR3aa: CASGLAGDYNEQFF; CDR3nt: TGTGCCAGCGGTCTAGCGGGAGACTACAATGAGCAGTTCTTC
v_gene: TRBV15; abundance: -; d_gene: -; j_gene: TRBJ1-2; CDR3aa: CATSRDQGTGYGYTF; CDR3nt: TGTGCCACCAGCAGAGATCAGGGGACCGGCTATGGCTACACCTTC
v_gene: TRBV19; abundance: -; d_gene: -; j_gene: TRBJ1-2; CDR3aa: CASSHPGSVRGYTF; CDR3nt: TGTGCCAGTAGCCATCCGGGGTCAGTTCGTGGCTACACCTTC
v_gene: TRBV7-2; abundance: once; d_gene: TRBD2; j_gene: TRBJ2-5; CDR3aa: CASSPRTGLAGHYQETQYF; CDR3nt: TGTGCCAGCAGCCCCAGAACGGGACTAGCGGGACACTACCAAGAGACCCAGTACTTC
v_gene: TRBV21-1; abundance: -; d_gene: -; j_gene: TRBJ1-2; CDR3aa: CASSKGKGNNGYTF; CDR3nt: TGTGCCAGCAGCAAAGGGAAGGGGAACAATGGCTACACCTTC
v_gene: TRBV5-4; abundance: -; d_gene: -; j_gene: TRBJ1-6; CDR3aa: CASSRGQTNSPLHF; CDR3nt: TGTGCCAGCAGCAGAGGACAGACCAATTCACCCCTCCACTTT
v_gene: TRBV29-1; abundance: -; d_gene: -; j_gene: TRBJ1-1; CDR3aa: CSGREFLNTEAFF; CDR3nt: TGCAGCGGCAGGGAATTCTTGAACACTGAAGCTTTCTTT
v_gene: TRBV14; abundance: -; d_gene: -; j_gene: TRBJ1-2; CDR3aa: CASSRRGGDHGYTF; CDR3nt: TGTGCCAGCAGCCGCCGAGGGGGGGATCATGGCTACACCTTC
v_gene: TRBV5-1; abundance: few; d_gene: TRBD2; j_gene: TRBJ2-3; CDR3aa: CASPTGKRGFPPDTQYF; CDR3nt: TGCGCCAGCCCCACGGGAAAGCGGGGGTTCCCCCCAGATACGCAGTATTTT
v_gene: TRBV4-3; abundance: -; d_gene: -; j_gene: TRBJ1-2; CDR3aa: CASSQGPREGRPYGYTF; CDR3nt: TGCGCCAGCAGCCAAGGCCCCCGGGAGGGTCGCCCCTATGGCTACACCTTC
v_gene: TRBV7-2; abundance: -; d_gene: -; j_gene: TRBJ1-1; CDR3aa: CASRPLMNTEAFF; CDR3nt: TGTGCCAGCAGACCCCTCATGAACACTGAAGCTTTCTTT
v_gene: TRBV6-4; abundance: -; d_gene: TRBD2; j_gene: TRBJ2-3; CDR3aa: CASSETSGGSTDTQYF; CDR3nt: TGTGCCAGCAGTGAGACTAGCGGGGGTAGCACAGATACGCAGTATTTT
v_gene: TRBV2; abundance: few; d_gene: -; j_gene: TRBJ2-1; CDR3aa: CASRGDQKLYNEQFF; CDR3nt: TGTGCCAGCAGGGGGGACCAAAAGCTTTACAATGAGCAGTTCTTC
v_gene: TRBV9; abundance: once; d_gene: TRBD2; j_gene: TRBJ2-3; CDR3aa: CASSEGSSGGYTQYF; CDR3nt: TGTGCCAGCAGCGAGGGGAGTAGCGGGGGTTATACGCAGTATTTT
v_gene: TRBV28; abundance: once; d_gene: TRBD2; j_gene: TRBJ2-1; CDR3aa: CASSSPGLAGSTYNEQFF; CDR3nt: TGTGCCAGCAGTTCCCCGGGACTAGCGGGATCTACCTACAATGAGCAGTTCTTC
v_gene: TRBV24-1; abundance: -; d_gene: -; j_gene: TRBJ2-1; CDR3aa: CATSDLGEPAEQFF; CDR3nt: TGTGCCACCAGTGATTTGGGAGAACCCGCTGAGCAGTTCTTC
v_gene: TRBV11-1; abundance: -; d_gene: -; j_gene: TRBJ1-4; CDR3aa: CASSPTGTANEKLFF; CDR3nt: TGTGCCAGCAGCCCCACCGGGACGGCTAATGAAAAACTGTTTTTT
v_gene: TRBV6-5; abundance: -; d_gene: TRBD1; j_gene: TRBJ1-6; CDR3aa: CASRPPGQVNSPLHF; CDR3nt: TGTGCCAGCAGGCCCCCGGGACAGGTTAATTCACCCCTCCACTTT
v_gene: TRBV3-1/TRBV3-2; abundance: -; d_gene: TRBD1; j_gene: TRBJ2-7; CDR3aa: CASSHQTGVEQYF; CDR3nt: TGTGCCAGCAGCCATCAGACAGGGGTCGAGCAGTACTTC
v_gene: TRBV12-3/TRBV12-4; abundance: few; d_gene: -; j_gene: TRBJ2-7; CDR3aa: CASSFGDPYEQYF; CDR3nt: TGTGCCAGCAGTTTCGGGGACCCGTACGAGCAGTACTTC
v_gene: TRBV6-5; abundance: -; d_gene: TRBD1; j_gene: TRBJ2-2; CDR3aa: CASQWGQRNTGELFF; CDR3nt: TGTGCCAGCCAGTGGGGACAGCGGAACACCGGGGAGCTGTTTTTT
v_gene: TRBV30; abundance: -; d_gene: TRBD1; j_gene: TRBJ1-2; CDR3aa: CAWITRDSYYGYTF; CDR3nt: TGTGCCTGGATCACCCGGGACAGTTATTATGGCTACACCTTC
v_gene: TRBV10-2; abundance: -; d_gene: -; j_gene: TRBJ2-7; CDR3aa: CASLQPRDGPAREQYF; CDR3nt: TGCGCCAGCTTACAACCCCGTGATGGGCCAGCCCGGGAGCAGTACTTC
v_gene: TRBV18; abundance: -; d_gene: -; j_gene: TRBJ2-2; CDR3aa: CASGPAGSPTGELFF; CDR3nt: TGTGCCAGCGGACCCGCAGGGAGCCCCACCGGGGAGCTGTTTTTT
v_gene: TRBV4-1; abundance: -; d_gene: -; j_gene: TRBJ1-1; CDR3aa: CASSQRGDPEAFF; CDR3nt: TGCGCCAGCAGCCAAAGGGGGGATCCTGAAGCTTTCTTT
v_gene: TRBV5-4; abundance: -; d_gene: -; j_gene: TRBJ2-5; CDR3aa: CASSSQLQETQYF; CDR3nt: TGTGCCAGCAGCAGCCAGTTGCAAGAGACCCAGTACTTC
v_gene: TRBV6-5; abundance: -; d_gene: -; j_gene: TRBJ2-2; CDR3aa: CASSYSSRYTGELFF; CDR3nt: TGTGCCAGCAGTTACTCGTCAAGGTACACCGGGGAGCTGTTTTTT
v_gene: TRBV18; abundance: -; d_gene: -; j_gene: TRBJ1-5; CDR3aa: CASSPTGQLLGGQPQHF; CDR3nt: TGTGCCAGCTCACCAACGGGGCAACTCCTAGGGGGTCAGCCCCAGCATTTT
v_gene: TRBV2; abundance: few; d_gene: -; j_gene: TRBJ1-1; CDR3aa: CASRPGAMNTEAFF; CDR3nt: TGTGCCAGCAGGCCGGGTGCAATGAACACTGAAGCTTTCTTT
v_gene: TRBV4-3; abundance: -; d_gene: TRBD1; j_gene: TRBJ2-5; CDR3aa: CASSQSTGQGGLQETQYF; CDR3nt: TGCGCCAGCAGCCAGTCGACAGGGCAGGGTGGGCTCCAAGAGACCCAGTACTTC
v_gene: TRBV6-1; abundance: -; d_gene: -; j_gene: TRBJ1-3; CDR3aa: CASRRDISGNTIYF; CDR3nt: TGTGCCAGCAGACGGGACATCTCTGGAAACACCATATATTTT
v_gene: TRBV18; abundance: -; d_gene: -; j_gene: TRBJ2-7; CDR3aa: CASSPGYEQYF; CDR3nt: TGTGCCAGCTCACCCGGCTACGAGCAGTACTTC
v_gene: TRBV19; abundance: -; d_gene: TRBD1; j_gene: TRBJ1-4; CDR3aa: CASRRTGTAHNEKLFF; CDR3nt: TGTGCCAGTAGGAGAACCGGGACAGCACATAATGAAAAACTGTTTTTT
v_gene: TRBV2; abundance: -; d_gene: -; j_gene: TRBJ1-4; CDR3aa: CASIGATNEKLFF; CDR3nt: TGTGCCAGCATCGGGGCAACTAATGAAAAACTGTTTTTT